What follows is one TCR beta chain and its context. The record originates from a study of blood T cells in healthy people across ages. A second about 6 to 12 cycle PCR used barcoded and J-beta primers. Each CDR3 protein is one row after TCRdb ran MiXCR on the 5' RACE reads. This table holds roughly 730,000 distinct CDR3 sequences, around 50% found once. The source material was blood. The receptor was derived from a man aged 35-49 years in good health.

CDR3 in amino acids: CASSLGAGVTETQYF. The CDR3 DNA reads TGTGCCAGCAGTTTAGGAGCGGGAGTTACGGAGACCCAGTACTTC. The V and J genes are TRBV12-3 or TRBV12-4 and TRBJ2-5, with 8 bases matching TRBD2. This CDR3 is 15 amino acids long. V lost 1 base to trimming and J lost 5 bases; unmatched junction nucleotides: 6.